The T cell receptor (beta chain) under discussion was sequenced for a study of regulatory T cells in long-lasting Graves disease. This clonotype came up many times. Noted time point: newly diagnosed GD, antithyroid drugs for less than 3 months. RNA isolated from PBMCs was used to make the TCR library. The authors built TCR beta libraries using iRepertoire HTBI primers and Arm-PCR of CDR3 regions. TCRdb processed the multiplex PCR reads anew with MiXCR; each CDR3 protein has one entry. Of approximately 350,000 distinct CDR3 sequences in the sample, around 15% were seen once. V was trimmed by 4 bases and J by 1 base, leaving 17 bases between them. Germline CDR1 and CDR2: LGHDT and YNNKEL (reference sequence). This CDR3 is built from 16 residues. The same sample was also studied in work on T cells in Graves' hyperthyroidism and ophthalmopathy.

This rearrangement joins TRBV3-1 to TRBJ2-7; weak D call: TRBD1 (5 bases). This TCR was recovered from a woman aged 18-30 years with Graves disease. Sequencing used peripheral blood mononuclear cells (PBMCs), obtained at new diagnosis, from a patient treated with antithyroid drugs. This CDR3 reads CASSPERMTASYEQYF. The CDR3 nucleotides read TGTGCCAGCAGCCCCGAACGGATGACAGCTTCCTACGAGCAGTACTTC.